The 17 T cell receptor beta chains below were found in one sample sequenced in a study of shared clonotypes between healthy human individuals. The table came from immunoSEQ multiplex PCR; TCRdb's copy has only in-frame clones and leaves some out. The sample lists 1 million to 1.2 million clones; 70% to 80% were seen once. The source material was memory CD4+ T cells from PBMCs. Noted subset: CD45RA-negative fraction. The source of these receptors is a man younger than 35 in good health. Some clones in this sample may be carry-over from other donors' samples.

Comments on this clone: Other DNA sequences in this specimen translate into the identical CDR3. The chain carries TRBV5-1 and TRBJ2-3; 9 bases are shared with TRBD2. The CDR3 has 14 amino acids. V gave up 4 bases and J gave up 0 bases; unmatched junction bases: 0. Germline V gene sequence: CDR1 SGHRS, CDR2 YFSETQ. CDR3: CASSLAGSTDTQYF. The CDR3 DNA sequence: TGCGCCAGCAGCCTAGCGGGGAGCACAGATACGCAGTATTTT.

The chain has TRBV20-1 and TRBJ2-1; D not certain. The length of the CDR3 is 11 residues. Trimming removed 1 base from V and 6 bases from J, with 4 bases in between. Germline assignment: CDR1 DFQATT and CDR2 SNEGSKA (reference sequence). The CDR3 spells CSARVGNEQFF. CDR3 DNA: TGCAGTGCTAGAGTTGGCAATGAGCAGTTCTTC.

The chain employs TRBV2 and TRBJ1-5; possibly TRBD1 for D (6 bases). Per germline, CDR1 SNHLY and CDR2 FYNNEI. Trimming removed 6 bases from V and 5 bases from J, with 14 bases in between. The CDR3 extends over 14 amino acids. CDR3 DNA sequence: TGTGCCAGCAGGGAAACAGGGACGGATCAGCCCCAGCATTTT. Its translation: CASRETGTDQPQHF.

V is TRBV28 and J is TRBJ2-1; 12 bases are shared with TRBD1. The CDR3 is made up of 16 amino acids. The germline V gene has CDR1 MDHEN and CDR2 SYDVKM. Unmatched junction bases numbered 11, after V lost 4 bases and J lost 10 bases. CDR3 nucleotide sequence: TGTGCCAGCAGTTCGCCCGGGACAGGGGGCTATTGGGAGCAGTTCTTC. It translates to CASSSPGTGGYWEQFF. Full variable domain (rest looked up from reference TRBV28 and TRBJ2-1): DVKVTQSSRYLVKRTGEKVFLECVQDMDHENMFWYRQDPGLGLRLIYFSYDVKMKEKGDIPEGYSVSREKKERFSLILESASTNQTSMYLCASSSPGTGGYWEQFFGPGTRLTVL.

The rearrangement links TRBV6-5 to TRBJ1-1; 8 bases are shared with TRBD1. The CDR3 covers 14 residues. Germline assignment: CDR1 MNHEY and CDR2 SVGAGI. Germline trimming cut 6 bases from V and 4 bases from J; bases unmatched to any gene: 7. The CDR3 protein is CASRRPGGATEAFF. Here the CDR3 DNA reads TGTGCCAGCAGAAGACCAGGGGGCGCCACTGAAGCTTTCTTT.

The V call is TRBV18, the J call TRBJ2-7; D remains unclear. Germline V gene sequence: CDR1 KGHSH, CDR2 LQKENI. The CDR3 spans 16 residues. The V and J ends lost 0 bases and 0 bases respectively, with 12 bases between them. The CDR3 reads CASSPPARASSYEQYF. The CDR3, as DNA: TGTGCCAGCTCACCACCCGCCCGGGCTAGCTCCTACGAGCAGTACTTC.

The CDR3 region has the DNA TGTGCCAGCAGCTCCCGAGGGGGCTCGGAGAACACTGAAGCTTTCTTT. This gives the protein CASSSRGGSENTEAFF. This chain uses TRBV11-2 with TRBJ1-1, with 7 bases aligning to TRBD1. CDR1 and CDR2 (germline): SGHAT, FQNNGV. Losses at the gene ends were 4 bases for V and 1 base for J; bases not matched to a gene: 9. This CDR3 comprises 16 residues. Combining the CDR3 with reference TRBV11-2 and TRBJ1-1 gives the whole variable domain EAGVAQSPRYKIIEKRQSVAFWCNPISGHATLYWYQQILGQGPKLLIQFQNNGVVDDSQLPKDRFSAERLKGVDSTLKIQPAKLEDSAVYLCASSSRGGSENTEAFFGQGTRLTVV.

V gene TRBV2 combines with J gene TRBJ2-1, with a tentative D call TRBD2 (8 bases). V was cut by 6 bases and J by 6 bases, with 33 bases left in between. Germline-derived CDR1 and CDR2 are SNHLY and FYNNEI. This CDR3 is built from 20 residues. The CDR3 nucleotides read TGTGCCAGCAGGGGGCCGCAGGGGGTGAATGAGCGGGAGCGTTTCAATGAGCAGTTCTTC. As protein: CASRGPQGVNERERFNEQFF. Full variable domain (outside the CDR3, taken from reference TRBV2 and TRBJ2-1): EPEVTQTPSHQVTQMGQEVILRCVPISNHLYFYWYRQILGQKVEFLVSFYNNEISEKSEIFDDQFSVERPDGSNFTLKIRSTKLEDSAMYFCASRGPQGVNERERFNEQFFGPGTRLTVL.

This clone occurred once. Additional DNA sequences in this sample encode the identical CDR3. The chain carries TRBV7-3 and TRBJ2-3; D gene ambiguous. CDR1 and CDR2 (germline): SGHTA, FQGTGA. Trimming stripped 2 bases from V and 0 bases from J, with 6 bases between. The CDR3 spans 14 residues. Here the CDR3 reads CASSLDSSTDTQYF. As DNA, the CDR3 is TGTGCCAGCAGCTTAGACTCGAGCACAGATACGCAGTATTTT. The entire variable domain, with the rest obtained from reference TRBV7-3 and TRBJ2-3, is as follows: GAGVSQTPSNKVTEKGKYVELRCDPISGHTALYWYRQSLGQGPEFLIYFQGTGAADDSGLPNDRFFAVRPEGSVSTLKIQRTERGDSAVYLCASSLDSSTDTQYFGPGTRLTVL.

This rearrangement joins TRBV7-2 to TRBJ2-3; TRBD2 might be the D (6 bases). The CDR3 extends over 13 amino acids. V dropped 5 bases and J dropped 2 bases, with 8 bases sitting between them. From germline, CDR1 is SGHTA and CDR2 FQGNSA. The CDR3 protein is CASSRTITDTQYF. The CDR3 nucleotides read TGTGCCAGCAGCAGGACTATCACAGATACGCAGTATTTT.

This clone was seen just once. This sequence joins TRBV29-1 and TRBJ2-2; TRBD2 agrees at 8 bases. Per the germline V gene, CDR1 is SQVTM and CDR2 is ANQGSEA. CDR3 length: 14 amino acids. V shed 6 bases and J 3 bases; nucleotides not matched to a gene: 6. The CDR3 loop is CSVRTSRDTGELFF. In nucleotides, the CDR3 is TGCAGCGTCAGGACTAGCCGAGACACCGGGGAGCTGTTTTTT.

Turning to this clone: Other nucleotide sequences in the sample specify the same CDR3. Written as DNA, the CDR3 is TGCGCCAGCAGCTTCGGACAGGGATCCGAGCAGTACTTC. Residues: CASSFGQGSEQYF. This chain uses TRBV5-1 with TRBJ2-7; 8 nucleotides line up with TRBD1. After removal of 2 bases from V and 6 bases from J, the junction contained 4 bases not matched to a gene. CDR3 length: 13 residues. CDR1 and CDR2 (germline): SGHRS, YFSETQ.

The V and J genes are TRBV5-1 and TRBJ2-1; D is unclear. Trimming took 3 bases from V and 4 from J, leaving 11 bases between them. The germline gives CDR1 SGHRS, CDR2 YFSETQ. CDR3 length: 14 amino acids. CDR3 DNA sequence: TGCGCCAGCAGCTCAACTCCTCCTTACAATGAGCAGTTCTTC. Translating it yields CASSSTPPYNEQFF.

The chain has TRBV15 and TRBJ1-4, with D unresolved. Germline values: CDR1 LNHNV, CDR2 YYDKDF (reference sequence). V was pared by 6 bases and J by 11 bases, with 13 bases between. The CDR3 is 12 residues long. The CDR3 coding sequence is TGTGCCACCAGTAGTATATCGGCGAAACTGTTTTTT. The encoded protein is CATSSISAKLFF.

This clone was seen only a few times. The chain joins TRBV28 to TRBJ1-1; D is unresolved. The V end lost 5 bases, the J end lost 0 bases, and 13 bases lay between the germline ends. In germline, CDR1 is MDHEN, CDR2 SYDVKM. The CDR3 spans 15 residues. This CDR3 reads CASSPNDGVNTEAFF. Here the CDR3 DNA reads TGTGCCAGCAGTCCGAATGATGGGGTGAACACTGAAGCTTTCTTT.

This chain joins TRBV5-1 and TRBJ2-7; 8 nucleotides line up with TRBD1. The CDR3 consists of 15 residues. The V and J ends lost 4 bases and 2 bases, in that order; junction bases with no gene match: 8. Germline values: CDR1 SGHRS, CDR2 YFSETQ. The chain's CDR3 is CASSASGQEAYEQYF. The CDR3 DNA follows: TGCGCCAGCAGCGCATCGGGACAGGAAGCCTACGAGCAGTACTTC.

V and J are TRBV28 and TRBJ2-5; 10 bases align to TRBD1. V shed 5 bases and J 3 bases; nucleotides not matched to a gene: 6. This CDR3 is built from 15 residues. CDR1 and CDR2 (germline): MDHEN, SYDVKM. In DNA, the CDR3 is TGTGCCAGCAGTGAGCGGACAGGGGGGAAAGAGACCCAGTACTTC. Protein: CASSERTGGKETQYF.